The present TCR beta chain was sequenced within a study of T-cell reconstitution after alpha-beta-depleted transplantation in children. Points from the study as a whole: Some patients owed their high day-60 TCRbeta diversity to surviving recipient T cells and thymic progenitors. Newly generated T cells supplied most T-cell counts and diversity one year post-transplant. Expanded graft clones, several hundred of them, were reportedly the source of alpha-beta T cells about two months after transplant.

On this clonotype itself: Its target is unknown.

V was clipped by 1 base and J by 1 base; unmatched bases: 3. Germline CDR1 reads SGHDN; CDR2 reads FVKESK. CDR3 length: 15 amino acids. Construction of the TCRbeta library involved unique molecular identifiers. One entry per CDR3 protein results from TCRdb running MiXCR on the PCR reads. The data contain about 200,000 distinct CDR3 sequences, roughly a sixth of them singletons. The origin of this receptor is a male patient aged 2-15 years who had a stem cell transplant for acute lymphoblastic leukemia, so the T cells may come from the graft donor. This chain uses TRBV14 with TRBJ2-7, with TRBD2 matching over 8 bases. The sample in question was PBMCs, mostly from graft donor cells, obtained 360 days after TCRalphabeta/CD19-depleted stem cell transplant. CDR3 nucleotide sequence: TGTGCCAGCAGCCAAGTTGGCGGGAGGTCCTACGAGCAGTACTTC. It translates to CASSQVGGRSYEQYF.